The 32 T cell receptor beta chains listed next were all sequenced from one sample in a study of Ad26.COV2.S vaccination and SARS-CoV-2 variants (dated by TCRdb to the early 2020s). The library was generated by the immunoSEQ multiplex PCR assay. This is the immuneACCESS table as TCRdb keeps it, with only in-frame sequences that have V and J called. A part of the clones is gone; compared with another copy, unresolved V genes explain less than half, and the rest is unexplained. The sample table lists fewer than 900,000 clones, more than 80% of them with a count of one. Around 1.5% of the sample is taken by the ten largest. Read against the paper, the sample's treatment or condition label means: around 19 received Ad26.COV2.S at low or high dose, single or two shots; 5 received placebo; per-sample allocation not given. For vaccine and placebo recipients, the sequenced repertoires came from samples collected on day 63 after the first injection.

Sequencing was performed on peripheral blood, taken in a trial of Ad26.COV2.S vaccine versus placebo. These receptors were collected from a person aged 18-60 years who received the Ad26.COV2.S COVID-19 vaccine or a placebo.

This chain uses TRBV27 with TRBJ1-3, with TRBD1 matching over 7 bases. The CDR3 runs to 15 residues. CDR1 and CDR2 from the germline V gene are MNHEY and SMNVEV (reference sequence). Trimming cost V 5 bases and J 5 bases; bases outside gene matches: 9. CDR3 amino acids: CASSLTGVHRNTIYF. CDR3 DNA: TGTGCCAGCAGTCTTACAGGGGTTCACAGAAACACCATATATTTT.

This clone has a single count. The chain couples TRBV6-2 or TRBV6-3 to TRBJ2-7; no clear D gene. Germline CDR1 reads MNHEY; CDR2 reads SVGEGT. The CDR3 loop spans 15 amino acids. V was cut by 6 bases and J by 0 bases, with 15 bases left in between. The CDR3 region has the DNA TGTGCCAGCAGCGTGGGATTTAGGAGCTCCTACGAGCAGTACTTC. This sequence encodes CASSVGFRSSYEQYF.

V and J are TRBV11-3 and TRBJ2-3; tentatively, D is TRBD2 (5 bases). The CDR3 sequence is 15 residues long. The germline gives CDR1 SGHNT, CDR2 YENEEA. Trimming took 3 bases from V and 0 from J, leaving 10 bases between them. The CDR3 DNA sequence: TGTGCCAGCAGCTTTGCGGGCCTTAGCACAGATACGCAGTATTTT. Translating it yields CASSFAGLSTDTQYF.

The V call is TRBV29-1, the J call TRBJ2-7, with D maybe TRBD1 (5 bases). This CDR3 has 11 amino acids. V lost 5 bases and J lost 4, with 9 bases in between. The germline gives CDR1 SQVTM, CDR2 ANQGSEA. As DNA, the CDR3 is TGCAGCGTTCTAGACAGATACGAGCAGTACTTC. Protein product: CSVLDRYEQYF.

The chain links TRBV5-8 to TRBJ1-2; no clear D gene. Trimming left V 6 bases short and J 4 bases short, with 13 bases between. The CDR3 consists of 13 residues. Germline CDR1 and CDR2: SGHTS and YDEGEE. The CDR3 region has the DNA TGTGCCAGCAACCTACGTTGGGCCTATGGCTACACCTTC. It codes for CASNLRWAYGYTF.

V is TRBV5-1 and J is TRBJ2-3; D ambiguous. Trimming cost V 3 bases and J 2 bases, with 4 bases left between them. The germline V gene has CDR1 SGHRS and CDR2 YFSETQ. The CDR3 has 12 residues. CDR3 sequence: CASSWATDTQYF. DNA for the CDR3: TGCGCCAGCAGCTGGGCCACAGATACGCAGTATTTT. Variable domain in full (rest from reference TRBV5-1 and TRBJ2-3): KAGVTQTPRYLIKTRGQQVTLSCSPISGHRSVSWYQQTPGQGLQFLFEYFSETQRNKGNFPGRFSGRQFSNSRSEMNVSTLELGDSALYLCASSWATDTQYFGPGTRLTVL.

The rearrangement links TRBV24-1 to TRBJ2-1; the D gene is possibly TRBD2 (5 bases). With 3 bases removed from V and 0 bases from J, the gap between germline ends came to 17 bases. Per the germline V gene, CDR1 is KGHDR and CDR2 is SFDVKD. This CDR3 region has 18 residues. This CDR3 reads CATSDTPGLGSSYNEQFF. Written as DNA, the CDR3 is TGTGCCACCAGTGATACCCCCGGACTGGGGAGCTCCTACAATGAGCAGTTCTTC.

V is TRBV3-1 (or the pseudogene TRBV3-2) and J is TRBJ1-1; no clear D gene. This CDR3 is built from 16 residues. The germline gives CDR1 LGHDT, CDR2 YNNKEL (reference sequence). The V end was cut by 2 bases, the J end by 0 bases, with 13 bases between. The CDR3 is CASSQTRVRMNTEAFF. DNA for the CDR3: TGTGCCAGCAGCCAAACGAGGGTCAGGATGAACACTGAAGCTTTCTTT.

The rearrangement links TRBV7-2 to TRBJ2-7; TRBD2 is a possible D gene (6 bases). CDR1 and CDR2 (germline): SGHTA, FQGNSA. The CDR3 sequence is 12 residues long. V was shortened by 5 bases and J by 8 bases, with 13 bases between the two germline ends. Here the CDR3 reads CASSLLRGKQYF. In DNA form, the CDR3 reads TGTGCCAGCAGCCTACTCCGGGGGAAGCAGTACTTC.

The rearrangement links TRBV10-3 to TRBJ2-3; possible D gene TRBD1, 6 bases. The CDR3 is 16 residues long. Trimming removed 10 bases at V and 1 base at J, with 21 bases between. CDR1 is ENHRY and CDR2 is SYGVKD in the germline V gene. CDR3 protein: CATTPVQGEGTDTQYF. In DNA, the CDR3 is TGTGCCACGACTCCTGTACAGGGCGAAGGCACAGATACGCAGTATTTT.

V usage is TRBV30 and J usage is TRBJ1-4; tentative D call: TRBD1 (6 bases). The CDR3 covers 14 residues. The germline V gene encodes CDR1 GTSNPN and CDR2 SVGIG (reference sequence). For the CDR3, the DNA is TGTGCTGCCAAGGGGGGCAAGGTGTATGAAAAACTGTTTTTT. Translated: CAAKGGKVYEKLFF.

This clone is a singleton in its sample. V and J are TRBV4-1 and TRBJ1-4; TRBD1 is a possible D gene (5 bases). This CDR3 spans 15 amino acids. Germline V gene lookup returns CDR1 MGHRA and CDR2 YSYEKL. V was clipped by 4 bases and J by 3 bases, with 12 bases between them. In DNA, the CDR3 is TGCGCCAGCAGCCTCGGACAAGGTTCTAATGAAAAACTGTTTTTT. Amino acids: CASSLGQGSNEKLFF.

The gene calls are TRBV9 and TRBJ1-5; D call uncertain. Trimming took off 0 bases at V and 2 bases at J, with 6 bases between the two ends. Germline V gives CDR1 SGDLS, CDR2 YYNGEE. CDR3 length equals 14 residues. The CDR3 sequence is CASSVDTGNQPQHF. The CDR3 coding sequence is TGTGCCAGCAGCGTAGATACAGGCAATCAGCCCCAGCATTTT.

The V gene is TRBV24-1, the J gene TRBJ2-1; 10 nucleotides align to TRBD2. V lost 3 bases, J lost 0 bases, and 7 bases stayed unmatched. The CDR3 extends over 18 amino acids. The germline gives CDR1 KGHDR, CDR2 SFDVKD. The CDR3 nucleotides are TGTGCCACCAGTGATGAACTAGCGGGGCAGAGCTCCTACAATGAGCAGTTCTTC. Protein: CATSDELAGQSSYNEQFF.

V usage is TRBV6-6 and J usage is TRBJ2-7; no definite D call. The CDR3 sequence is 13 residues long. Trimming removed 4 bases from V and 0 bases from J, with 7 bases in between. The V gene's germline CDR1 is MNHNY and CDR2 SVGAGI (reference sequence). The chain's CDR3 is CASSSESSYEQYF. In nucleotides, the CDR3 is TGTGCCAGCAGTTCGGAGAGCTCCTACGAGCAGTACTTC.

This clone showed up just a few times. V usage is TRBV7-2 and J usage is TRBJ2-1; weak D call: TRBD2 (5 bases). There are 15 residues in the CDR3. The germline gives CDR1 SGHTA, CDR2 FQGNSA. Deletions cut 3 bases from V and 0 bases from J, with 9 bases between. In DNA, the CDR3 is TGTGCCAGCAGCTTGCGGACTTCCTCCTACAATGAGCAGTTCTTC. Its translation: CASSLRTSSYNEQFF.

The gene calls are TRBV6-5 and TRBJ1-2; 8 positions agree with TRBD1. J lost 8 bases, V lost 7 bases, and 15 bases had no gene match. Germline CDR1 is MNHEY and CDR2 is SVGAGI. The CDR3 spans 15 residues. The CDR3 DNA reads TGTGCCAGCAAAGTGGGGAGTGACAGGGGCAAGGGCTACACCTTC. It encodes CASKVGSDRGKGYTF.

The V call is TRBV6-5, the J call TRBJ1-2; TRBD1 is a possible D gene (5 bases). With 8 bases removed from V and 6 bases from J, the gap between germline ends came to 19 bases. Germline V gene data show CDR1 as MNHEY and CDR2 as SVGAGI. The CDR3 is 14 residues long. The CDR3 region is CASSPSGLRNGYTF. The CDR3 DNA is TGTGCCAGCTCACCTTCGGGGCTGAGAAATGGCTACACCTTC.

The chain has TRBV6-6 and TRBJ1-1; no firm D call. V was cut by 2 bases and J by 6 bases, with 7 bases left in between. Germline loops: CDR1 MNHNY, CDR2 SVGAGI (reference sequence). The CDR3 runs 12 residues. DNA of the CDR3: TGTGCCAGCAGTTACAGCGGGGCTGAAGCTTTCTTT. Protein sequence: CASSYSGAEAFF.

This sequence joins TRBV2 and TRBJ2-5; no clear D gene. The V and J ends lost 0 bases and 5 bases respectively, with 16 bases between them. The CDR3 loop spans 16 amino acids. Per the germline V gene, CDR1 is SNHLY and CDR2 is FYNNEI. The chain's CDR3 is CASSEALDHGVETQYF. CDR3 bases: TGTGCCAGCAGTGAAGCGCTGGACCACGGTGTCGAGACCCAGTACTTC.

This chain uses TRBV7-9 with TRBJ2-7, with 7 bases matching TRBD1. Germline V gives CDR1 SEHNR, CDR2 FQNEAQ (reference sequence). Trimming took 5 bases from V and 7 from J; bases not matched to a gene: 11. The CDR3 extends over 14 amino acids. CDR3 DNA sequence: TGTGCCAGCAGCCCGTCGACAGGGTTGAGGGAGCAGTACTTC. This encodes CASSPSTGLREQYF.

The CDR3 protein is CSVEGAPSFYGYTF. CDR3 coding DNA: TGCAGCGTTGAAGGGGCCCCCAGCTTCTATGGCTACACCTTC. The chain carries TRBV29-1 and TRBJ1-2; no clear D. Germline assignment: CDR1 SQVTM and CDR2 ANQGSEA. CDR3 length: 14 amino acids. Trimming took off 1 base at V and 4 bases at J, with 13 bases between the two ends.

The sample holds a few counts of this clone. The V call is TRBV18, the J call TRBJ2-7; D is possibly TRBD2 (6 bases). V was shortened by 6 bases and J by 0 bases, with 9 bases between the two germline ends. CDR3 length: 13 amino acids. CDR1 KGHSH and CDR2 LQKENI come from the germline V gene. Here the CDR3 DNA reads TGTGCCAGCTCGGGGGGATCCTCCTACGAGCAGTACTTC. Translation: CASSGGSSYEQYF.

This clone was seen only once. This rearrangement joins TRBV11-2 to TRBJ2-1, with 8 bases lining up with TRBD1. Germline lookup yields CDR1 SGHAT and CDR2 FQNNGV. The CDR3 sequence is 14 residues long. The V gene end was trimmed by 5 bases and the J gene end by 9 bases; junction bases not matched to a gene: 9. The CDR3 sequence: CASSPDRGALEQFF. CDR3 nucleotides: TGTGCCAGCAGCCCAGACAGGGGCGCGCTTGAGCAGTTCTTC.

The chain carries TRBV29-1 and TRBJ2-2; no firm D call. The length of the CDR3 is 11 residues. V lost 6 bases, J lost 7 bases, and 9 bases lay in between. Germline V gene data show CDR1 as SQVTM and CDR2 as ANQGSEA. The CDR3 DNA reads as TGCAGCGTAGCCGATGGCGGGGAGCTGTTTTTT. Translation: CSVADGGELFF.

This chain joins TRBV3-1 (or the pseudogene TRBV3-2) and TRBJ2-7; 7 positions match TRBD1. J was trimmed by 4 bases and V by 5 bases; bases with no gene match: 17. The CDR3 extends over 17 amino acids. CDR1 is LGHDT and CDR2 is YNNKEL in the germline V gene (reference sequence). As DNA, the CDR3 is TGTGCCAGCAGCAGGGGAGTGGGACAGACGGGTTATTACGAGCAGTACTTC. It codes for CASSRGVGQTGYYEQYF.

This clone was observed a single time. The chain employs TRBV12-3 or TRBV12-4 and TRBJ2-1; D perhaps matches TRBD2 (5 bases). The CDR3 has 13 amino acids. Trimming pared 5 bases from V and 11 bases from J, leaving 16 bases between. The CDR3 region is CASSPRGSGKQFF. DNA for the CDR3: TGTGCCAGCAGTCCCCGAGGGAGCGGCAAGCAGTTCTTC.

The V gene is TRBV2, the J gene TRBJ1-1; D unresolved. CDR1 and CDR2 from the germline V gene are SNHLY and FYNNEI. The CDR3 extends over 12 amino acids. Trimming removed 0 bases from V and 11 bases from J, with 10 bases in between. The CDR3 loop is CASSEAELGAFF. The CDR3 coding sequence is TGTGCCAGCAGTGAAGCGGAGTTGGGGGCTTTCTTT.

This clone was observed a few times. The chain recombines TRBV7-2 with TRBJ1-2; TRBD1 might be the D (6 bases). The CDR3 is 14 residues long. CDR1 and CDR2 (germline): SGHTA, FQGNSA. V lost 7 bases and J 1 base, leaving 13 bases between the germline ends. In DNA, the CDR3 is TGTGCCAGCACCAAAGACAGGAGTAACTATGGCTACACCTTC. It encodes CASTKDRSNYGYTF.

V and J are TRBV27 and TRBJ2-5; D ambiguous. The germline CDR1 and CDR2 sequences are MNHEY and SMNVEV (reference sequence). The CDR3 contains 12 residues. The V and J ends lost 4 bases and 5 bases respectively, with 8 bases between them. CDR3 region: CASSWGRETQYF. In DNA, the CDR3 is TGTGCCAGCAGTTGGGGTCGGGAGACCCAGTACTTC.

This clone was counted between two and nine times. The rearrangement uses TRBV19 and TRBJ1-1, with D perhaps matching TRBD1 (6 bases). Germline values: CDR1 LNHDA, CDR2 SQIVND (reference sequence). The ends were cut back, 9 bases at V and 1 base at J, with 12 bases in the middle. The CDR3 runs 13 residues. CDR3 sequence reads: CASKSRGNTEAFF. The CDR3 DNA reads as TGTGCCAGCAAGTCCAGGGGGAACACTGAAGCTTTCTTT.

The V call is TRBV6-2 or TRBV6-3, the J call TRBJ1-4, with D possibly matching TRBD1 (5 bases). Germline V CDR1 and CDR2: MNHEY, SVGEGT. The CDR3 totals 16 residues. V was clipped by 5 bases and J by 5 bases, with 18 bases between them. The CDR3 DNA reads TGTGCCAGCAGTCCGGCGGGGCCGCCGGACAATGAAAAACTGTTTTTT. It specifies CASSPAGPPDNEKLFF.